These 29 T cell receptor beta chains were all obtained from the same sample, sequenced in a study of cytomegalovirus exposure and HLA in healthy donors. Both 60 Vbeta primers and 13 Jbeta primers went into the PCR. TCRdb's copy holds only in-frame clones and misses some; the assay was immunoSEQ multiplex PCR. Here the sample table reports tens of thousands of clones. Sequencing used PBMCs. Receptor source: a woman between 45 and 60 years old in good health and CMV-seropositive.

Here the CDR3 DNA reads TGTGCCAGCAGCACTCGCAGGGGGCAACCAGACACCGGGGAGCTGTTTTTT. As protein: CASSTRRGQPDTGELFF. The chain employs TRBV9 and TRBJ2-2, with 8 nucleotides matching TRBD1. The CDR3 contains 17 residues. Germline V gene lookup returns CDR1 SGDLS and CDR2 YYNGEE. With V trimmed by 4 bases and J by 3 bases, 11 bases remained unmatched.

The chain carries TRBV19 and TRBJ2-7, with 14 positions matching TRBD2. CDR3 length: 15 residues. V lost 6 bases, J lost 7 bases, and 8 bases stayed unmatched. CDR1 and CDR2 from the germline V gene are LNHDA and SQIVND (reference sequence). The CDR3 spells CASRASGLAGEEQYF. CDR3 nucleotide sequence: TGTGCCAGTAGGGCCTCGGGACTAGCGGGGGAAGAGCAGTACTTC.

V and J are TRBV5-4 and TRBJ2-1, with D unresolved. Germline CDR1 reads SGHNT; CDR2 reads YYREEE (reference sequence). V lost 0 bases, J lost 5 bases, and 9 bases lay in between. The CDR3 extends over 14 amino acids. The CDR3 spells CASSLDGSNNEQFF. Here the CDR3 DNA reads TGTGCCAGCAGCTTGGATGGTAGTAACAATGAGCAGTTCTTC.

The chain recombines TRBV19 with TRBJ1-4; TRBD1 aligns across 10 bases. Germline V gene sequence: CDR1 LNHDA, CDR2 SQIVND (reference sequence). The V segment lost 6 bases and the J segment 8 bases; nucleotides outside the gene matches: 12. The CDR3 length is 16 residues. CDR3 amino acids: CASSFRAGTGAEKLFF. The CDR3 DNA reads TGTGCCAGTAGCTTCAGAGCCGGGACAGGGGCGGAAAAACTGTTTTTT.

CDR3 sequence: CASSSLLTGTEAFF. CDR3 nucleotide sequence: TGCGCCAGCAGTTCTTTATTGACAGGAACTGAAGCTTTCTTT. V and J are TRBV5-1 and TRBJ1-1, with D possibly TRBD1 on 6 matching bases. Germline CDR1 SGHRS, CDR2 YFSETQ. V lost 5 bases and J lost 5, with 16 bases in between. The CDR3 covers 14 residues.

The CDR3: CASSQDGRLRYDSPLHF. The DNA for the CDR3 is TGTGCCAGCAGCCAAGACGGTAGACTGCGGTACGATTCACCCCTCCACTTT. V gene TRBV4-2 combines with J gene TRBJ1-6; D is unclear. V was cut by 0 bases and J by 8 bases, with 17 bases left in between. The CDR3 consists of 17 residues. Germline CDR1 reads LGHNA; CDR2 reads YNFKEQ.

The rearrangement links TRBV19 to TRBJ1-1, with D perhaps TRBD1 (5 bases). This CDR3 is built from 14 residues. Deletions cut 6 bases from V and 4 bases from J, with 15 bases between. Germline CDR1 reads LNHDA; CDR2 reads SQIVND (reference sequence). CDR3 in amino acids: CASSQTVGSTEAFF. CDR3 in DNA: TGTGCCAGTAGCCAGACAGTGGGAAGCACTGAAGCTTTCTTT.

This CDR3 is CASSQGAGGAYEQYF. As DNA, the CDR3 is TGCGCCAGCAGCCAAGGGGCGGGAGGGGCCTACGAGCAGTACTTC. The chain uses TRBV4-1 and TRBJ2-7; 9 positions match TRBD2. This CDR3 has 15 residues. CDR1 MGHRA and CDR2 YSYEKL come from the germline V gene. Trimming at V came to 1 base and at J to 2 bases, leaving 3 bases not matched to a gene.

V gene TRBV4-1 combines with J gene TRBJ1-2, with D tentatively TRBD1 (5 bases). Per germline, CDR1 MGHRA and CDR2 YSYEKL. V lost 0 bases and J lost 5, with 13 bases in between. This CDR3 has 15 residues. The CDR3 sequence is CASSQDVREMYGYTF. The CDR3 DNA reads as TGCGCCAGCAGCCAAGATGTCAGGGAAATGTATGGCTACACCTTC.

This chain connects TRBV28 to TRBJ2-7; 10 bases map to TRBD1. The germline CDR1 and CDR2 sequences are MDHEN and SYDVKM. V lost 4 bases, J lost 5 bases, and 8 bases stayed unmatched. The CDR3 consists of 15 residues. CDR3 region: CASSYRDRGLHEQYF. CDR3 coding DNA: TGTGCCAGCAGTTACCGGGACAGGGGTCTCCACGAGCAGTACTTC.

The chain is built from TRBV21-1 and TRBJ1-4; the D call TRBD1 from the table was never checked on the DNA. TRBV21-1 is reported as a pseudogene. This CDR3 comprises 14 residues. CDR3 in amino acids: CASSLTGWYEKLFF. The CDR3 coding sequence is TGTGCCAGCAGCCTGACAGGATGGTACGAAAAACTGTTTTTT.

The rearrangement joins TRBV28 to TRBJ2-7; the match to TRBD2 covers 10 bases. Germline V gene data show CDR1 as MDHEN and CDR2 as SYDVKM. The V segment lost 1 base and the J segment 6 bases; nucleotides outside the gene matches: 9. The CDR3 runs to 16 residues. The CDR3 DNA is TGTGCCAGCAGTTTATTAACTAGCGGGGTCTCCCGCGAGCAGTACTTC. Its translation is CASSLLTSGVSREQYF. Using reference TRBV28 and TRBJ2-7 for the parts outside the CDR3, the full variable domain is DVKVTQSSRYLVKRTGEKVFLECVQDMDHENMFWYRQDPGLGLRLIYFSYDVKMKEKGDIPEGYSVSREKKERFSLILESASTNQTSMYLCASSLLTSGVSREQYFGPGTRLTVT.

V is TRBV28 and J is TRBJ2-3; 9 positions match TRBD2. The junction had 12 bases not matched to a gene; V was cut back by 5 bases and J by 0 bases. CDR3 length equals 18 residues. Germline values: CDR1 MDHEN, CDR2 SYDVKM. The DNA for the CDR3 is TGTGCCAGCAGTCAGCAGGGAGTAGGACTAGCGAGCACAGATACGCAGTATTTT. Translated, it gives CASSQQGVGLASTDTQYF.

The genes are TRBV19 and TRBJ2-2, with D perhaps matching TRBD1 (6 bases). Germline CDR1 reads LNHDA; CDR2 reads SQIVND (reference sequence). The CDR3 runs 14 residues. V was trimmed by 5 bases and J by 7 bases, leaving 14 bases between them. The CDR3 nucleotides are TGTGCCAGTAGTCTTCAAGGGGGTGTCGGGGAGCTGTTTTTT. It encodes CASSLQGGVGELFF.

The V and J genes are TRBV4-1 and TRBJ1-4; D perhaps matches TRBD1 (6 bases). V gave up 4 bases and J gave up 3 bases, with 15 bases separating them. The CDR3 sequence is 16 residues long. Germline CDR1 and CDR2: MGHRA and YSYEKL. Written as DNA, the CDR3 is TGCGCCAGCAGCCGGCAAAGGACAGCACCTAATGAAAAACTGTTTTTT. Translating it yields CASSRQRTAPNEKLFF.

The CDR3 bases are TGTGCCTGGAGTGCGAGTAGCGGGGTCAATGAGCAGTTCTTC. Residues: CAWSASSGVNEQFF. J is TRBJ2-1 and V is TRBV30, with 8 bases aligning to TRBD2. Germline V gene data show CDR1 as GTSNPN and CDR2 as SVGIG (reference sequence). V dropped 1 base and J dropped 6; count of bases not matched to a gene: 5. This CDR3 is 14 amino acids long.

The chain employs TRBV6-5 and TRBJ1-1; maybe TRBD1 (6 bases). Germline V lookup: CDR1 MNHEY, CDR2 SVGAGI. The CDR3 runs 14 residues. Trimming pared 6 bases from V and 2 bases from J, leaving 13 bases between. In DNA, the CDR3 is TGTGCCAGCAGCCCGACAGGTATCAACACTGAAGCTTTCTTT. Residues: CASSPTGINTEAFF.

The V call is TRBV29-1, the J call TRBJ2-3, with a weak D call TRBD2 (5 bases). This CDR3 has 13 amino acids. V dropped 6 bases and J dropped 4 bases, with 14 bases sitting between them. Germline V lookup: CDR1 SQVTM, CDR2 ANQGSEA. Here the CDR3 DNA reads TGCAGCGTCAACCTTGGACTGGCAGATACGCAGTATTTT. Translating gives CSVNLGLADTQYF.

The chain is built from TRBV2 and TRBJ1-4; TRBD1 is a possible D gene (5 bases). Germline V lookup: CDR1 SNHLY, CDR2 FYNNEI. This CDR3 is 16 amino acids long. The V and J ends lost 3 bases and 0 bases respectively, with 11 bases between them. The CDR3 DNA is TGTGCCAGCAGTGAGAGCGGGACCGCAACTAATGAAAAACTGTTTTTT. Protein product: CASSESGTATNEKLFF.

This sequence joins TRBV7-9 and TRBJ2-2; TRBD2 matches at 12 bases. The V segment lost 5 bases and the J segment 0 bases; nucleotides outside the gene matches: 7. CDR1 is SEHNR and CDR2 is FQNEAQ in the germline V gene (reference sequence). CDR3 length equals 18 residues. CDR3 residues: CASSPPGLAGANTGELFF. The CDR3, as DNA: TGTGCCAGCAGCCCCCCGGGACTAGCGGGTGCGAACACCGGGGAGCTGTTTTTT.

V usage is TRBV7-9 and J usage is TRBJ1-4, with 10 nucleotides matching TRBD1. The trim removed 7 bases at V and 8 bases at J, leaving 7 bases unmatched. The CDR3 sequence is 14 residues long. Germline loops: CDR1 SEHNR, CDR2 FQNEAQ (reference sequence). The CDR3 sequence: CASTDRGPAEKLFF. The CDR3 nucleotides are TGTGCCAGCACCGACAGGGGGCCGGCAGAAAAACTGTTTTTT.

Written as DNA, the CDR3 is TGTGCCAGCAGTTTACCGGACACGGCAGATACGCAGTATTTT. It translates to CASSLPDTADTQYF. V gene TRBV6-1 combines with J gene TRBJ2-3, with D possibly TRBD1 on 5 matching bases. Trimming removed 5 bases at V and 4 bases at J, with 13 bases between. This CDR3 is 14 amino acids long. The germline V gene encodes CDR1 MNHNS and CDR2 SASEGT.

The CDR3 here is CASSPDRSSGNTIYF. The DNA for the CDR3 is TGTGCCAGCTCACCCGACAGAAGCTCTGGAAACACCATATATTTT. The rearrangement joins TRBV18 to TRBJ1-3, with TRBD1 as a possible D gene (5 bases). Per the germline V gene, CDR1 is KGHSH and CDR2 is LQKENI. V was trimmed by 3 bases and J by 0 bases, leaving 9 bases between them. The CDR3 has 15 residues.

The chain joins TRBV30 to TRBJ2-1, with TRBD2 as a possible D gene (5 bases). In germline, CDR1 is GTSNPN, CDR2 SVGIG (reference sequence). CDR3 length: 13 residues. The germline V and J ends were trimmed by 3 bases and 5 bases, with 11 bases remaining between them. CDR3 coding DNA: TGTGCCTGGAGCGGGGTCAACGACAATGAGCAGTTCTTC. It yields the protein CAWSGVNDNEQFF.

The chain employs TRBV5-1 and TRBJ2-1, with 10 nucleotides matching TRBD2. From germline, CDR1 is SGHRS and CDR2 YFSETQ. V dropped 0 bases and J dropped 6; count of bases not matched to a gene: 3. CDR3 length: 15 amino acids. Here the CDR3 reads CASSLGLAGVNEQFF. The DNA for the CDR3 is TGCGCCAGCAGCTTGGGTCTAGCGGGGGTCAATGAGCAGTTCTTC.

The CDR3 DNA sequence: TGTGCCAGCAGCCTATACGGACAGGGGGCGCGGGGCGGGGAGCTGTTTTTT. Translating it yields CASSLYGQGARGGELFF. The chain is built from TRBV7-9 and TRBJ2-2, with 11 bases fitting TRBD1. Germline loops: CDR1 SEHNR, CDR2 FQNEAQ (reference sequence). This CDR3 contains 17 residues. Trimming at V came to 5 bases and at J to 7 bases, leaving 12 bases not matched to a gene.

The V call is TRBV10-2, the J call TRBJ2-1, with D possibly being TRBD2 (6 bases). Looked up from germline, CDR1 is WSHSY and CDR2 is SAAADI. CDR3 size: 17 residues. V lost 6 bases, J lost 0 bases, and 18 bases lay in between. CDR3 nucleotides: TGCGCCAGCAGAAGCGGGCCCTTGGGAGGCTCCTACAATGAGCAGTTCTTC. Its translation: CASRSGPLGGSYNEQFF.

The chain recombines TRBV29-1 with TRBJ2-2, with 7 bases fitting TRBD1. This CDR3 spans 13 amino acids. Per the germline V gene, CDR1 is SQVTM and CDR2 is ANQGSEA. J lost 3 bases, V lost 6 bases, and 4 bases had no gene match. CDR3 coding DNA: TGCAGCGTGTACAGGGGAGACACCGGGGAGCTGTTTTTT. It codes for CSVYRGDTGELFF.

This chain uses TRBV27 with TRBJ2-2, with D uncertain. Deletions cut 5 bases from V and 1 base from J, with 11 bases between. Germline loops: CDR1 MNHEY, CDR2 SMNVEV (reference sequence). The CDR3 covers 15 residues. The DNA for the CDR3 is TGTGCCAGCAGTCTCAGGCCCATGAACACCGGGGAGCTGTTTTTT. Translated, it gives CASSLRPMNTGELFF.